The 29 T cell receptor beta chains given below trace back to one sample, sequenced in a study of T cell responses to AZD1222 COVID-19 vaccine. Clones were sequenced by immunoSEQ multiplex PCR, and TCRdb holds only the in-frame ones, with some missing. The sample holds about 93,000 clones, roughly nine tenths seen once. Here the sequenced sample was peripheral blood, taken on day 0 of MenACWY control vaccination. The receptors derive from an adult in good health.

The rearrangement uses TRBV7-2 and TRBJ2-6, with a possible D match to TRBD1 (5 bases). Germline V gene data show CDR1 as SGHTA and CDR2 as FQGNSA. This CDR3 has 15 amino acids. V was clipped by 5 bases and J by 0 bases, with 8 bases between them. The CDR3 loop is CASSLRVSGANVLTF. DNA for the CDR3: TGTGCCAGCAGCCTCAGGGTCTCTGGGGCCAACGTCCTGACTTTC. Filled out from reference TRBV7-2 and TRBJ2-6, the complete variable domain reads GAGVSQSPSNKVTEKGKDVELRCDPISGHTALYWYRQSLGQGLEFLIYFQGNSAPDKSGLPSDRFSAERTGGSVSTLTIQRTQQEDSAVYLCASSLRVSGANVLTFGAGSRLTVL.

The chain couples TRBV14 to TRBJ1-2, with TRBD1 as a possible D gene (6 bases). The germline gives CDR1 SGHDN, CDR2 FVKESK. V lost 2 bases, J lost 6 bases, and 16 bases lay in between. The CDR3 has 15 residues. The CDR3 region has the DNA TGTGCCAGCAGCCAAACTACAGGGCGAGTCAATGGCTACACCTTC. Its protein product is CASSQTTGRVNGYTF.

The chain uses TRBV14 and TRBJ2-7; 8 nucleotides match TRBD1. J was trimmed by 3 bases and V by 0 bases; bases with no gene match: 1. Germline values: CDR1 SGHDN, CDR2 FVKESK. The CDR3 extends over 14 amino acids. The CDR3 DNA sequence: TGTGCCAGCAGCCAAGACACAGGGGGCTACGAGCAGTACTTC. Protein product: CASSQDTGGYEQYF.

The rearrangement links TRBV19 to TRBJ2-6; 11 bases fit TRBD1. V was clipped by 5 bases and J by 3 bases; unmatched bases: 9. The CDR3 has 18 residues. The V gene's germline CDR1 is LNHDA and CDR2 SQIVND (reference sequence). The CDR3 DNA follows: TGTGCCAGTAGTTCTTGGACAGGGGGCGCGTTTGGGGCCAACGTCCTGACTTTC. Protein sequence: CASSSWTGGAFGANVLTF.

Points on this clone: Germline and junction disagree at one end, which may indicate a read error. The chain employs TRBV7-8 and TRBJ2-7; D may match TRBD1 or TRBD2 (6 bases each). This CDR3 comprises 12 residues. Germline-derived CDR1 and CDR2 are SGHVS and FQNEAQ. The CDR3 sequence: CASSAKGGWLGF. DNA for the CDR3: TGTGCCAGCAGCGCGAAAGGGGGGTGGCTAGGCTTC.

This chain connects TRBV19 to TRBJ2-1, with D unresolved. The CDR3 is 11 residues long. CDR1 and CDR2 from the germline V gene are LNHDA and SQIVND (reference sequence). V lost 5 bases and J 4 bases, leaving 3 bases between the germline ends. CDR3 sequence: CASSHYNEQFF. CDR3 DNA: TGTGCCAGTAGTCATTACAATGAGCAGTTCTTC.

This clone came up a few times. This chain uses TRBV9 with TRBJ2-1; 8 nucleotides match TRBD2. The germline gives CDR1 SGDLS, CDR2 YYNGEE. J gave up 6 bases and V 0 bases, and 5 bases lay outside the gene matches. The CDR3 extends over 15 amino acids. CDR3 residues: CASSVGVAGTNEQFF. The DNA of the CDR3 is TGTGCCAGCAGCGTAGGGGTAGCGGGGACCAATGAGCAGTTCTTC.

The chain carries TRBV5-1 and TRBJ2-3; possible D gene TRBD2, 7 bases. Trimming pared 2 bases from V and 0 bases from J, leaving 10 bases between. The length of the CDR3 is 15 residues. The germline V gene has CDR1 SGHRS and CDR2 YFSETQ. The CDR3 coding sequence is TGCGCCAGCAGCTTTGGGAGGGGGAGCACAGATACGCAGTATTTT. It yields the protein CASSFGRGSTDTQYF.

CDR3 coding DNA: TGTGCCTGGAACTCCGACAGGGGGAATGAAGCTTTCTTT. Translating gives CAWNSDRGNEAFF. The chain uses TRBV30 and TRBJ1-1; 9 bases are a match to TRBD1. This CDR3 has 13 residues. From germline, CDR1 is GTSNPN and CDR2 SVGIG (reference sequence). The J segment lost 7 bases and the V segment lost 4 bases, leaving 7 bases of the junction unmatched.

The chain recombines TRBV3-1 (or the pseudogene TRBV3-2) with TRBJ2-5; D is perhaps TRBD2 (5 bases). The V and J ends lost 4 bases and 5 bases respectively, with 14 bases between them. Germline V lookup: CDR1 LGHDT, CDR2 YNNKEL (reference sequence). The CDR3 has 14 amino acids. CDR3 loop: CASSPRVSGETQYF. CDR3 sequence (DNA): TGTGCCAGCAGCCCCCGGGTGTCGGGGGAGACCCAGTACTTC.

This clone has only a few counts. The chain employs TRBV12-2 and TRBJ1-4. TRBV12-2 has pseudogene status. The CDR3 has 12 amino acids. The DNA of the CDR3 is TGTGCAAGTTGGGAAATAACTGAAAAACTGTTTTTT. It encodes CASWEITEKLFF.

This rearrangement joins TRBV7-6 to TRBJ2-2; 11 positions match TRBD1. With V trimmed by 5 bases and J by 5 bases, 4 bases remained unmatched. The CDR3 length is 15 residues. Germline V gene data show CDR1 as SGHVS and CDR2 as FNYEAQ. CDR3 sequence (DNA): TGTGCCAGCAGCCCCGGGACAGGGGGAACCGGGGAGCTGTTTTTT. This codes for CASSPGTGGTGELFF.

V gene TRBV9 combines with J gene TRBJ1-3; no reliable D call. V lost 6 bases and J lost 0, with 13 bases in between. CDR1 is SGDLS and CDR2 is YYNGEE in the germline V gene. This CDR3 has 15 residues. CDR3: CASTPVTGSGNTIYF. The CDR3 DNA reads TGTGCCAGCACCCCTGTGACGGGCTCTGGAAACACCATATATTTT.

The rearrangement uses TRBV4-3 and TRBJ1-1; D is possibly TRBD1 (5 bases). V was clipped by 1 base and J by 6 bases, with 15 bases between them. This CDR3 has 15 residues. Germline CDR1 is LGHNA and CDR2 is YSLEER. The CDR3 is CASSQADWQGAEAFF. The CDR3 coding sequence is TGCGCCAGCAGCCAAGCCGATTGGCAGGGCGCTGAAGCTTTCTTT.

The chain recombines TRBV21-1 with TRBJ1-5; TRBD1 is the table's D call and was not checked against the DNA. TRBV21-1 is a pseudogene. The length of the CDR3 is 14 residues. CDR3 sequence reads: CASSNPTDNQPQHF. The DNA of the CDR3 is TGTGCCAGCAGCAATCCCACAGACAATCAGCCCCAGCATTTT.

This chain uses TRBV27 with TRBJ2-5; TRBD2 might be the D (6 bases). Germline CDR1 and CDR2: MNHEY and SMNVEV (reference sequence). The ends were cut back, 3 bases at V and 2 bases at J, with 13 bases in the middle. This CDR3 is built from 15 residues. The CDR3 loop reads CASSFGGAYQETQYF. CDR3 nucleotides: TGTGCCAGCAGTTTTGGCGGGGCGTATCAAGAGACCCAGTACTTC.

J is TRBJ2-1 and V is TRBV4-3, with 11 bases lining up with TRBD2. This CDR3 region has 18 residues. Germline trimming cut 3 bases from V and 5 bases from J; bases unmatched to any gene: 12. The germline V gene has CDR1 LGHNA and CDR2 YSLEER. The CDR3 nucleotides read TGCGCCAGCAGCCAGAGAGTTACCGGGACTAGCGGAAACAATGAGCAGTTCTTC. The encoded protein is CASSQRVTGTSGNNEQFF.

The chain uses TRBV12-3 or TRBV12-4 and TRBJ2-1; no clear D. V was cut by 7 bases and J by 9 bases, with 16 bases left in between. This CDR3 has 13 residues. The CDR3 DNA follows: TGTGCCAGCACCAACACACCTCCCGGTGAGCAGTTCTTC. It encodes CASTNTPPGEQFF.

The chain recombines TRBV6-5 with TRBJ2-1; D tentatively fits TRBD1 or TRBD2 (5 bases each). This CDR3 has 12 residues. CDR1 and CDR2 (germline): MNHEY, SVGAGI. With 11 bases removed from V and 7 bases from J, the gap between germline ends came to 15 bases. The CDR3 sequence is CASSGLPNEQFF. The CDR3 DNA reads as TGTGCCTCTTCGGGGCTACCGAATGAGCAGTTCTTC.

The chain couples TRBV11-2 to TRBJ2-5; 12 positions match TRBD1. The V gene end was trimmed by 1 base and the J gene end by 2 bases; junction bases not matched to a gene: 5. This CDR3 spans 17 amino acids. Germline V gene sequence: CDR1 SGHAT, CDR2 FQNNGV. The CDR3 loop reads CASSLGDRGRRQETQYF. CDR3 coding DNA: TGTGCCAGCAGCTTAGGGGACAGGGGGCGACGGCAAGAGACCCAGTACTTC.

The gene calls are TRBV9 and TRBJ1-6; D may be TRBD1 (6 bases). The CDR3 has 16 residues. Germline V gene sequence: CDR1 SGDLS, CDR2 YYNGEE. V was trimmed by 0 bases and J by 4 bases, leaving 11 bases between them. This CDR3 reads CASSVEDSGYNSPLHF. DNA of the CDR3: TGTGCCAGCAGCGTAGAGGACAGCGGGTATAATTCACCCCTCCACTTT.

The chain has TRBV6-5 and TRBJ1-2; D call uncertain. Germline-derived CDR1 and CDR2 are MNHEY and SVGAGI. V lost 0 bases to trimming and J lost 6 bases, with 8 bases between them. The CDR3 is 13 amino acids. CDR3 bases: TGTGCCAGCAGTTACTCCGGCCTCCATGGCTACACCTTC. Translated: CASSYSGLHGYTF.

The chain couples TRBV5-6 to TRBJ2-2, with 7 nucleotides matching TRBD2. The V gene's germline CDR1 is SGHDT and CDR2 YYEEEE. The ends lost 6 bases at V and 6 bases at J; junction bases unmatched: 5. The CDR3 contains 13 residues. The CDR3 DNA reads as TGTGCCAGCACTCCAGGGAGGGCCGGGGAGCTGTTTTTT. Protein product: CASTPGRAGELFF.

The chain recombines TRBV19 with TRBJ2-7; TRBD2 matches 7 bases. This CDR3 contains 13 residues. V gave up 4 bases and J gave up 2 bases; unmatched junction bases: 2. The germline V gene has CDR1 LNHDA and CDR2 SQIVND (reference sequence). The CDR3 reads CASSTTSAYEQYF. The DNA of the CDR3 is TGTGCCAGTAGTACAACTAGCGCCTACGAGCAGTACTTC.

This chain connects TRBV4-2 to TRBJ2-1; D gene ambiguous. CDR1 and CDR2 (germline): LGHNA, YNFKEQ. The length of the CDR3 is 15 residues. The V end lost 0 bases, the J end lost 8 bases, and 14 bases lay between the germline ends. As DNA, the CDR3 is TGTGCCAGCAGCCAAGAGGGATCCCCTATGGATGAGCAGTTCTTC. Translating gives CASSQEGSPMDEQFF.

The chain links TRBV6-4 to TRBJ2-2; D is uncertain. V lost 5 bases, J lost 6 bases, and 7 bases lay in between. This CDR3 comprises 12 residues. Germline CDR1 is MRHNA and CDR2 is SNTAGT. The CDR3 here is CASSREAGELFF. In DNA, the CDR3 is TGTGCCAGCAGTAGGGAAGCCGGGGAGCTGTTTTTT.

This chain uses TRBV4-3 with TRBJ1-4; 8 positions agree with TRBD1. Unmatched junction bases numbered 7, after V lost 3 bases and J lost 4 bases. This CDR3 has 16 amino acids. Germline CDR1 and CDR2: LGHNA and YSLEER. The CDR3 sequence: CASSQDGTGGNEKLFF. The CDR3 DNA follows: TGCGCCAGCAGCCAGGACGGCACAGGGGGTAATGAAAAACTGTTTTTT.

The chain carries TRBV27 and TRBJ1-6; maybe TRBD1 (5 bases). Trimming took 3 bases from V and 10 from J, leaving 16 bases between them. The CDR3 spans 15 residues. Germline CDR1 and CDR2: MNHEY and SMNVEV (reference sequence). The CDR3 loop is CASSFEGMGRSPLHF. In DNA form, the CDR3 reads TGTGCCAGCAGTTTTGAGGGGATGGGAAGATCACCCCTCCACTTT.

CDR3 region: CASSLDRTTDTQYF. The CDR3 nucleotides are TGCGCCAGCAGCTTGGACAGGACGACAGATACGCAGTATTTT. The J gene is TRBJ2-3, the V gene TRBV5-1, with D possibly TRBD1 on 5 matching bases. The CDR3 loop spans 14 amino acids. V lost 0 bases to trimming and J lost 3 bases, with 8 bases between them. Looked up from germline, CDR1 is SGHRS and CDR2 is YFSETQ.